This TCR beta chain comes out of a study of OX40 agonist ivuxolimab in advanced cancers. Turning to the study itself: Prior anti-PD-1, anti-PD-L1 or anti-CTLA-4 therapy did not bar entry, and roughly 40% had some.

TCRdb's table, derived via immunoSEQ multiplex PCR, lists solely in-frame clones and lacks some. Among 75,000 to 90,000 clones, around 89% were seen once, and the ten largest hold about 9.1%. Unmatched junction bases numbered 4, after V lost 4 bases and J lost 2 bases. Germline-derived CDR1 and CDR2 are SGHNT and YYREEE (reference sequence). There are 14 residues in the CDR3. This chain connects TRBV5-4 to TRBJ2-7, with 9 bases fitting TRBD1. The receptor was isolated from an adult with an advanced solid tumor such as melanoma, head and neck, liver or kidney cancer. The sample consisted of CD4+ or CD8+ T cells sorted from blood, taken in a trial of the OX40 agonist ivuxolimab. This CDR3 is CASSTGTGPYEQYF. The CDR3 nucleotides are TGTGCCAGCAGCACCGGGACAGGGCCCTACGAGCAGTACTTC.